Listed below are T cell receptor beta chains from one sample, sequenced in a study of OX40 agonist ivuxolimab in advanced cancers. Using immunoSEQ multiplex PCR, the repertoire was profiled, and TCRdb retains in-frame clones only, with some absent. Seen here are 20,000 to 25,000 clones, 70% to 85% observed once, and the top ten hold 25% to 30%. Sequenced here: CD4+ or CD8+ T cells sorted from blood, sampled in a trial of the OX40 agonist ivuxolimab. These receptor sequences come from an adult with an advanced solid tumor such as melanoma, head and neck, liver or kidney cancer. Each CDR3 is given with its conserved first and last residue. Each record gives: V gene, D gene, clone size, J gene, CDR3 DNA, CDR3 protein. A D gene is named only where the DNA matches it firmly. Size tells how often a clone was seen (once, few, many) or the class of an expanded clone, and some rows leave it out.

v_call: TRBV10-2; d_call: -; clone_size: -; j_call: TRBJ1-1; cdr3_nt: TGCGCCAGCACATTGGACGGAAGGGGCACTGAAGCTTTCTTT; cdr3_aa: CASTLDGRGTEAFF
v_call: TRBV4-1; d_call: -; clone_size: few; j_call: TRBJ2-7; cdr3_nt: TGCGCCAGCAGTCCCCAGGAAGGGTCTTCGGAGCAGTACTTC; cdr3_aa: CASSPQEGSSEQYF
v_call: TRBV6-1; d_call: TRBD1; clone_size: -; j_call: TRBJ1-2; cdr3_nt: TGTGCCAGCAGTGAACCCGGACAGGGAGGGGATGGCTACACCTTC; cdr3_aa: CASSEPGQGGDGYTF
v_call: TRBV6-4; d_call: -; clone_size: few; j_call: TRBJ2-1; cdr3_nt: TGTGCCAGCAGTGAAACCGGGACTCTCAATGAGCAGTTCTTC; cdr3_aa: CASSETGTLNEQFF
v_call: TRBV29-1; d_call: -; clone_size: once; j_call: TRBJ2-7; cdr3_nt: TGCAGCGTTGAAGGGGCCGGCCCTGGGGAATACTACGAGCAGTACTTC; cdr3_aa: CSVEGAGPGEYYEQYF
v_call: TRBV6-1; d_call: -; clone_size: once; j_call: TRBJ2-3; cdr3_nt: TGTGCCAGCAGTGAAGACGGCATCGCGACCCTCACAGATACGCAGTATTTT; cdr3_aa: CASSEDGIATLTDTQYF
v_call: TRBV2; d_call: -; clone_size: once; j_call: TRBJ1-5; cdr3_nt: TGTGCCAGCAGGCCACAGGGCTATAGCAATCAGCCCCAGCATTTT; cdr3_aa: CASRPQGYSNQPQHF
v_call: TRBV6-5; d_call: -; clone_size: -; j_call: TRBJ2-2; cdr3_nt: TGTGCCAGCAGTGACAATGACGTCGGGGAGCTGTTTTTT; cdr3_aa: CASSDNDVGELFF
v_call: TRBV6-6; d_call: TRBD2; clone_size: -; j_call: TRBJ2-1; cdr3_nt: TGTGCCAGTGGACTAGCGTCTGACAATGAGCAGTTCTTC; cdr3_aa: CASGLASDNEQFF
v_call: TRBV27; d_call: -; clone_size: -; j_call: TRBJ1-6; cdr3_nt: TGTGCCAGCAGAGAAAAGACCGGGATATATAATTCACCCCTCCACTTT; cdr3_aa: CASREKTGIYNSPLHF
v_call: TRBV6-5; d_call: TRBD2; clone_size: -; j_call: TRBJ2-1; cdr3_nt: TGTGCCAGCAGTCCTAGCGGGAGTGGTTACAATGAGCAGTTCTTC; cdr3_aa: CASSPSGSGYNEQFF
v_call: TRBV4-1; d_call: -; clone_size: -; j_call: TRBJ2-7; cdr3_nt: TGCGCCAGCAGCCAAGAAGCCGGACCCATCTACGAGCAGTACTTC; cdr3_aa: CASSQEAGPIYEQYF
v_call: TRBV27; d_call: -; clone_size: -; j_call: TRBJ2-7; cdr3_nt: TGTGCCAGCAGTTTATCGGGGGGGCCGGGGGACGAGCAGTACTTC; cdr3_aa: CASSLSGGPGDEQYF
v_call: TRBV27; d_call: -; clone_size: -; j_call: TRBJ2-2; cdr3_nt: TGTGCCAGCTCACGTGGGACCGGATTCACCGGGGAGCTGTTTTTT; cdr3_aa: CASSRGTGFTGELFF
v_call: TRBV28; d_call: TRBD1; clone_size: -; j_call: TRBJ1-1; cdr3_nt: TGTGCCAGCAGTTTCGGACAGGGTGAGACTGAAGCTTTCTTT; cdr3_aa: CASSFGQGETEAFF
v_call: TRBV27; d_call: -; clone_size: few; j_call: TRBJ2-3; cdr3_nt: TGTGCCAGCAGTTACCTCCCATCTAGCACAGATACGCAGTATTTT; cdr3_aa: CASSYLPSSTDTQYF
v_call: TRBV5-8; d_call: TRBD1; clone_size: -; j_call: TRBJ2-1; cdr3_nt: TGTGCCAGCAGCTTTGGGACAGGGGGGGTAAATGAGCAGTTCTTC; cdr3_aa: CASSFGTGGVNEQFF
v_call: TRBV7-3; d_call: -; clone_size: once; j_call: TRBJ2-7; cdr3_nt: TGCGCCAGCAGCCAAGAAAGTACAGGCCCCTACGAGCAGTACTTC; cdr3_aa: CASSQESTGPYEQYF
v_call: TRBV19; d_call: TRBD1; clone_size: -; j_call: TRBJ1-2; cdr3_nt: TGTGCCAGTAGTACGAAAGGGACAGCGTATGGCTACACCTTC; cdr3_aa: CASSTKGTAYGYTF
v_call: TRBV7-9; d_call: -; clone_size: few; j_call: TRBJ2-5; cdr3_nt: TGTGCCAGCAGCCGCCTTGGGTCGAGTGAGACCCAGTACTTC; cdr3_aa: CASSRLGSSETQYF
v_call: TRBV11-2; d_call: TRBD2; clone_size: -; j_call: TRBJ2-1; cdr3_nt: TGTGCCAGCAGCCGAGCGGGAGACTCCTACAATGAGCAGTTCTTC; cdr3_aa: CASSRAGDSYNEQFF
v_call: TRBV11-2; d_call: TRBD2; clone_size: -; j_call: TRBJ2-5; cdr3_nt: TGTGCCAGCAGCTTAGAGGCACCGGGACTAGCGGAAGAGACCCAGTACTTC; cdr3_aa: CASSLEAPGLAEETQYF
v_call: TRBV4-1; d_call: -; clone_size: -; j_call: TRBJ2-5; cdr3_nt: TGCGCCAGCAGCCAAGATCCAGGTTTGCTGGAGACCCAGTACTTC; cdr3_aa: CASSQDPGLLETQYF
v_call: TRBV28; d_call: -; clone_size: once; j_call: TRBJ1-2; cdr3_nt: TGTGCCAGCAGTTTTGGACCGGTATATGGCTACACCTTC; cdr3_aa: CASSFGPVYGYTF
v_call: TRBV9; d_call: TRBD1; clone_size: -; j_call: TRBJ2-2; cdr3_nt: TGTGCCAGCAGCGCGGGACACAGGGGAGACACCGGGGAGCTGTTTTTT; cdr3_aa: CASSAGHRGDTGELFF
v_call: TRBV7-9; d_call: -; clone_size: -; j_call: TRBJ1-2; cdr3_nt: TGTGCCAGCAGCTTAGTCGGCAGCCTCTATGGCTACACCTTC; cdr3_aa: CASSLVGSLYGYTF
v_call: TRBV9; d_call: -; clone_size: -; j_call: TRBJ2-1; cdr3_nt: TGTGCCAGCAGCGATTTAGTCTACAATGAGCAGTTCTTC; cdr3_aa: CASSDLVYNEQFF
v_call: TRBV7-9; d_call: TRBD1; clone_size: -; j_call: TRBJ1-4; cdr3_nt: TGTGCCAGCAGCTGGGGACAGGGGGTTTCTAATGAAAAACTGTTTTTT; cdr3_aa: CASSWGQGVSNEKLFF
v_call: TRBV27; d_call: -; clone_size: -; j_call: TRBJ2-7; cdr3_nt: TGTGCCAGCGCTACTAGACGGTATGAGCTTTCCTACGAGCAGTACTTC; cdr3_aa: CASATRRYELSYEQYF
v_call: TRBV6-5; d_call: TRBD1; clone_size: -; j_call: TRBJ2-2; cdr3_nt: TGTGCCAGCAGCTGGGACAGGGTAGACGCCGGGGAGCTGTTTTTT; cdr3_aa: CASSWDRVDAGELFF
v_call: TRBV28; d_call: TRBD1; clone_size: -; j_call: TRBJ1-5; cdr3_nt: TGTGCCAGCATTGTGGACAGGGACCTTGGTCAGCCCCAGCATTTT; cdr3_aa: CASIVDRDLGQPQHF